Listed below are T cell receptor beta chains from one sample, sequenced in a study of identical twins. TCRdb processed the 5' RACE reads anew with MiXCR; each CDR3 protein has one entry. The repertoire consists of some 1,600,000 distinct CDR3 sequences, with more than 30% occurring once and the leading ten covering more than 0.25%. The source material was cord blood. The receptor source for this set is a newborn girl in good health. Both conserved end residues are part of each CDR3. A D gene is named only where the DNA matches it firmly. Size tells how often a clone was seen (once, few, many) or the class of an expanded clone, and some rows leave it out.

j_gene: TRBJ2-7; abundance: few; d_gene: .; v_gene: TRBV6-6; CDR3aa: CASSYARGRFYEQYF; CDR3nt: TGTGCCAGCAGTTACGCACGGGGGCGCTTCTACGAGCAGTACTTC
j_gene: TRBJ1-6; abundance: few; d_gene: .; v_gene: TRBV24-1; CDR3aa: CATSDLGRAGNNSPLHF; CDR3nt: TGTGCCACCAGTGATTTAGGCCGGGCAGGGAATAATTCACCCCTCCACTTT
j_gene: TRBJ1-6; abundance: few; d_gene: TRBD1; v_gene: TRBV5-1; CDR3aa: CASSLGLTGPNSPLHF; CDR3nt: TGCGCCAGCAGCTTGGGGTTGACAGGGCCTAATTCACCCCTCCACTTT
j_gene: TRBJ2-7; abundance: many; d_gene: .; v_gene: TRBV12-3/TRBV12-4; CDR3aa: CASSLGGTNEQYF; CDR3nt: TGTGCCAGCAGTTTAGGCGGGACAAACGAGCAGTACTTC
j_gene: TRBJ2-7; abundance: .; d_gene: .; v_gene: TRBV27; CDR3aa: CASSSGTQRAFAYEQYF; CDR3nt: TGTGCCAGCAGTTCAGGGACACAACGGGCATTCGCCTACGAGCAGTACTTC
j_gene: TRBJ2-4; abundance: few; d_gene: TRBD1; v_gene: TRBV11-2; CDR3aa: CASRPIRGTGGYSAKNIQYF; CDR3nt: TGTGCCAGCAGACCGATCCGGGGGACAGGGGGCTACTCAGCCAAAAACATTCAGTACTTC
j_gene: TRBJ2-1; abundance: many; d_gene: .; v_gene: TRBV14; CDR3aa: CASSRHNEQFF; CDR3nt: TGTGCCAGCAGCCGACACAATGAGCAGTTCTTC
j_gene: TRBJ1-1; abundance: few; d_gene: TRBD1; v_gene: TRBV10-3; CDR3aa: CVASRGTGDTEAFF; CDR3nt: TGTGTCGCTAGCCGCGGGACAGGTGACACTGAAGCTTTCTTT
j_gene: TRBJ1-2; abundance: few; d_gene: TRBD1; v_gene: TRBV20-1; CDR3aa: CSASLTGVGYTF; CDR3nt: TGCAGTGCTAGCCTTACAGGGGTTGGCTACACCTTC
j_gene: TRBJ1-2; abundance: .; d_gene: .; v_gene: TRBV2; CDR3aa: CAPTGGYTF; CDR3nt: TGTGCCCCCACGGGAGGCTACACCTTC
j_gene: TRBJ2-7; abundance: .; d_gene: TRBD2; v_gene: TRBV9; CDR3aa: CASTRLGGTSSHEQYF; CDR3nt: TGTGCCAGCACCAGACTCGGGGGGACTAGCAGCCATGAGCAGTACTTC
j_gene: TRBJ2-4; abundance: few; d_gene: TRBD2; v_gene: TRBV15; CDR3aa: CATSRPSGSQNIQYF; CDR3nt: TGTGCCACCAGCAGGCCTAGCGGGAGTCAAAACATTCAGTACTTC
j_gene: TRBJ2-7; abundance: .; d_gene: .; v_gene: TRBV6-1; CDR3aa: CASKIGWRGGYEQYF; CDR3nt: TGTGCCAGCAAGATCGGGTGGCGGGGCGGCTACGAGCAGTACTTC
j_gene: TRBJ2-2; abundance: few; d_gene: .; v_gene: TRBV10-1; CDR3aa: CASRASNTGELFF; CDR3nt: TGCGCCAGCAGGGCCTCGAACACCGGGGAGCTGTTTTTT
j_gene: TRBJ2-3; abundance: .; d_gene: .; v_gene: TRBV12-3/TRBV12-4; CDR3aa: CASSGGADAQYF; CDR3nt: TGTGCCAGCAGTGGGGGAGCAGATGCGCAGTATTTT
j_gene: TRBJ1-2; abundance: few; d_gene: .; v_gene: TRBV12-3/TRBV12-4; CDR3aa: CASSFGRGGTYYGYTF; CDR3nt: TGTGCCAGCAGTTTCGGACGGGGTGGGACTTACTATGGCTACACCTTC
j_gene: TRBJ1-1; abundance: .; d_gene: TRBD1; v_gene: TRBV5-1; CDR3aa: CASSWGQGPNTEAFF; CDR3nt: TGCGCCAGCAGCTGGGGACAGGGACCGAACACTGAAGCTTTCTTT